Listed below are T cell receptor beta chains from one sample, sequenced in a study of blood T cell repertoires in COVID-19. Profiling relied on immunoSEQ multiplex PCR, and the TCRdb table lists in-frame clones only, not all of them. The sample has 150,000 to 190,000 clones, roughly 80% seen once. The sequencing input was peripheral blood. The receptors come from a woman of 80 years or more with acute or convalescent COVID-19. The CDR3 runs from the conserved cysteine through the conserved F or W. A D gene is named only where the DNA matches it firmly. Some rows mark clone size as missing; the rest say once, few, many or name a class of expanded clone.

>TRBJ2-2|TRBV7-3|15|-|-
TGTGCCAGCAGCTTACCCGGACAGCGTAAAGGGGAGCTGTTTTTT
CASSLPGQRKGELFF
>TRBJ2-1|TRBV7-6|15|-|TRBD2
TGTGCCAGCAGCTTGGGACTAGCGGGGGGGAATGAGCAGTTCTTC
CASSLGLAGGNEQFF
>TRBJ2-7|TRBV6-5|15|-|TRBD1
TGTGCCAGCAGACCCCACCCGGACAGGGCTGGCGAGCAGTACTTC
CASRPHPDRAGEQYF
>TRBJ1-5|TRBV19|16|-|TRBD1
TGTGCCAGTAGTGTCCCGGGACAGGGGATGAATCAGCCCCAGCATTTT
CASSVPGQGMNQPQHF
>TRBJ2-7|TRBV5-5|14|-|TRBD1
TGTGCCAGCAGCACCGACAGGGGGCCCTACGAGCAGTACTTC
CASSTDRGPYEQYF
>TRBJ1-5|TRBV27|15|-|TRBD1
TGTGCCAGCAGTTTAGGGGACAGTCCTAATCAGCCCCAGCATTTT
CASSLGDSPNQPQHF
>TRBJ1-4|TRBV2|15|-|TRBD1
TGTGCCAGCAGCGACTCCGGGACAGGGAATGAAAAACTGTTTTTT
CASSDSGTGNEKLFF
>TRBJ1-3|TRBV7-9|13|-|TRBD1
TGTGCCAGCAGCGACAGGGCTGGAAACACCATATATTTT
CASSDRAGNTIYF
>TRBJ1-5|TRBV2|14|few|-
TGTGCCAGCGGAGTGGACTTGAGCAATCAGCCCCAGCATTTT
CASGVDLSNQPQHF
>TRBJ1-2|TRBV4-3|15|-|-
TGCGCCAGCAGCCTAAAGAAGGACGAACCGGGGGGCTACACCTTC
CASSLKKDEPGGYTF
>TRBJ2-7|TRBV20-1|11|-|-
TGCAGTGCTAGTACGCAGTACGAGCAGTACTTC
CSASTQYEQYF
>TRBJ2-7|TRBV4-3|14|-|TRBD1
TGCGCCAGCAGCCAGGTTGACAGGGGCTACGAGCAGTACTTC
CASSQVDRGYEQYF
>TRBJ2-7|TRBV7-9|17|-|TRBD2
TGTGCCAGCAGCCCCGGACTAGCGGGAGGGCCAGTGTACGAGCAGTACTTC
CASSPGLAGGPVYEQYF
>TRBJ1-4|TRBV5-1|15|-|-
TGCGCCAGCAGCTTGGACGGGGGCGGGGGTGAAAAACTGTTTTTT
CASSLDGGGGEKLFF
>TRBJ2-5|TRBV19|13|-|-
TGTGCCACCGCCCAGGACAGCCAAGAGACCCAGTACTTC
CATAQDSQETQYF
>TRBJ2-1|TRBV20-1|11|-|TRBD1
TGCAGTGCTGGACAGGGCAATGAGCAGTTCTTC
CSAGQGNEQFF
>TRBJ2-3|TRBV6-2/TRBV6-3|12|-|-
TGTGCCAGCAGTCCCTCGGATAGGGGGCAGTATTTT
CASSPSDRGQYF
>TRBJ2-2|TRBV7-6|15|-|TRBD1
TGTGCCAGCAGCCAAGACAGGGTGAACACCGGGGAGCTGTTTTTT
CASSQDRVNTGELFF
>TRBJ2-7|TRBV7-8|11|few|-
TGTGCCAGCAGCCCTCTATACGAGCAGTACTTC
CASSPLYEQYF
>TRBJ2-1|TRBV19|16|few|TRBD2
TGTGCCAGTAGTACCCGGACTAGCGGGAGGGGGGATGAGCAGTTCTTC
CASSTRTSGRGDEQFF
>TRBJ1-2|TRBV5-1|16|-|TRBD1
TGCGCCAGCAGCTACCGGGACAGGCCTCGGAACTATGGCTACACCTTC
CASSYRDRPRNYGYTF
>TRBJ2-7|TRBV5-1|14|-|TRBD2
TGCGCCAGCAGTCCCCGGGGGGACTCCTACGAGCAGTACTTC
CASSPRGDSYEQYF
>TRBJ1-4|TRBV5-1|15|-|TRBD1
TGCGCCAGCAGCGGGAACAGGGGGAGTAGTGAAAAACTGTTTTTT
CASSGNRGSSEKLFF
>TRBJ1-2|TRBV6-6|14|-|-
TGTGCCAGCAGTTCTGAGGCCCTTAACTATGGCTACACCTTC
CASSSEALNYGYTF
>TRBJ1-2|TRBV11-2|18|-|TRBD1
TGTGCCAGCAGCTCGCTTCAGGGGGACAGGGGTCTCCCTGGTGGCTACACCTTC
CASSSLQGDRGLPGGYTF
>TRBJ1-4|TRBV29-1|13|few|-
TGCAGCGTCTCCCGGACAGAAAATGAAAAACTGTTTTTT
CSVSRTENEKLFF
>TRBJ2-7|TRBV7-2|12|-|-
TGTGCCAGCAGCTTATTTGAGGGCGAGCAGTACTTC
CASSLFEGEQYF
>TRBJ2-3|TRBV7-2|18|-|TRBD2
TGTGCCAGCAGCTTAGGTCCAGCGGGGGTCTTAAGCACAGATACGCAGTATTTT
CASSLGPAGVLSTDTQYF
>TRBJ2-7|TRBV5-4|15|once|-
TGTGCCAGCAGAGCGTCCGCCGGAGTAACCTACGAGCAGTACTTC
CASRASAGVTYEQYF
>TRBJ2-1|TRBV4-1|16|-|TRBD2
TGCGCCAGCAGCCAAGAAGGGCTAGCGGTATACAATGAGCAGTTCTTC
CASSQEGLAVYNEQFF
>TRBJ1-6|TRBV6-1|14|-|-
TGTGCCAGCAGTGAAGGGGTCGGGAATTCACCCCTCCACTTT
CASSEGVGNSPLHF
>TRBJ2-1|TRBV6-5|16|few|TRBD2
TGTGCCAGCAGTTACTCGCGGGGGGGCGCTTACAATGAGCAGTTCTTC
CASSYSRGGAYNEQFF
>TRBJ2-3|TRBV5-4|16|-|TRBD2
TGTGCCAGCAGCAACCCGACTGACGGGGGGACAGATACGCAGTATTTT
CASSNPTDGGTDTQYF
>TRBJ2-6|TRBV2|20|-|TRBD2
TGTGCCAGCAGGCTCGGGGGGGTTGATGGCAGTCGCTCTGGGGCCAACGTCCTGACTTTC
CASRLGGVDGSRSGANVLTF
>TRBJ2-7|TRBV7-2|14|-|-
TGTGCCAGCAGCTTACTGGACAGAACCTACGAGCAGTACTTC
CASSLLDRTYEQYF
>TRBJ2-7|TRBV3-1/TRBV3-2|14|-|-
TGTGCCAGCAGCCACCCGGGGATAGAATCCGAGCAGTACTTC
CASSHPGIESEQYF
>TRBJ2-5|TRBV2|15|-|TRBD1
TGTGCCAGCAGTCGGACAGGGTCTAGTCAAGAGACCCAGTACTTC
CASSRTGSSQETQYF
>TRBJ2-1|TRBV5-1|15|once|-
TGCGCCAGCAGCTTAACAGGGCTCTCCTACAATGAGCAGTTCTTC
CASSLTGLSYNEQFF
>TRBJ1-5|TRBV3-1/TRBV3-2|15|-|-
TGTGCCAGCAGCCAAGATAACAGGGACAATCAGCCCCAGCATTTT
CASSQDNRDNQPQHF
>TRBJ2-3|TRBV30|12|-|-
TGTGCCTGGACCACAGGTTCATCGGCGCAGTATTTT
CAWTTGSSAQYF
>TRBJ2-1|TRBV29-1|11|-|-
TGCAGCGTTGGGAGCTACAATGAGCAGTTCTTC
CSVGSYNEQFF
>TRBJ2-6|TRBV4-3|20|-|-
TGCGCCAGCAGCCAAGTTGTGACAGTGGAACTGGGCTCTGGGGCCAACGTCCTGACTTTC
CASSQVVTVELGSGANVLTF
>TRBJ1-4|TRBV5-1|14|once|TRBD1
TGCGCCAGCAGGGGGCTGACGGGACAGGAAAAACTGTTTTTT
CASRGLTGQEKLFF
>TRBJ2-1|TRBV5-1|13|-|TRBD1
TGCGCCAGCAGCTTGACAGGGGAAAATGAGCAGTTCTTC
CASSLTGENEQFF
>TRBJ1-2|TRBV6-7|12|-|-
TGTGCCAGCAGTTACTCGACGGAGGGGAGTCCCTTC
CASSYSTEGSPF
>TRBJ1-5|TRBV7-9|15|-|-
TGTGCCAGCAGCGTAACAGGCGATAGCAATCAGCCCCAGCATTTT
CASSVTGDSNQPQHF
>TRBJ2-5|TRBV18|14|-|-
TGTGCCAGCTCACCGCAGAATTCCCAAGAGACCCAGTACTTC
CASSPQNSQETQYF
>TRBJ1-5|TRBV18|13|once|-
TGTGCCAGCTCACGGGGGGAGGATCAGCCCCAGCATTTT
CASSRGEDQPQHF